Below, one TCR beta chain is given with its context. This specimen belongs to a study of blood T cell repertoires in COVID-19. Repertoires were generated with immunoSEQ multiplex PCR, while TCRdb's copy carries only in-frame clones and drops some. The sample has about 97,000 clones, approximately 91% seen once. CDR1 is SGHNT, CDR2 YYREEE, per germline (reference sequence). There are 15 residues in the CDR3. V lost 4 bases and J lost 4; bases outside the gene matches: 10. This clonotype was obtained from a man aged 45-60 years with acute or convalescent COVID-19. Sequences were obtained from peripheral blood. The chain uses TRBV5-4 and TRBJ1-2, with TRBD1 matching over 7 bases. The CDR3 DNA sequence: TGTGCCAGCAGCCCAGACAGGGTTGAGTCCTATGGCTACACCTTC. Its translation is CASSPDRVESYGYTF.